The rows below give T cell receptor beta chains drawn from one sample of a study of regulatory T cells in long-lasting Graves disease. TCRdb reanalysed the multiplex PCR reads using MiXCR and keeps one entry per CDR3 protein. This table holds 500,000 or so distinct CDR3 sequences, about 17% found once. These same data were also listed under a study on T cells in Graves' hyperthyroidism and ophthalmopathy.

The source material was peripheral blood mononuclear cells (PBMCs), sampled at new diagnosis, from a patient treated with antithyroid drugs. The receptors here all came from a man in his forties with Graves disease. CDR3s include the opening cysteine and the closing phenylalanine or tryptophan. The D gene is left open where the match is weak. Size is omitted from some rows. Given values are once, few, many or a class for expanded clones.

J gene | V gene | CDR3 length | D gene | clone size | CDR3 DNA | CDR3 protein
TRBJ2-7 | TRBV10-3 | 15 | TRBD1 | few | TGTGCCATCAGTGAGTCTGGGACAGGGACCTACGAGCAGTACTTC | CAISESGTGTYEQYF
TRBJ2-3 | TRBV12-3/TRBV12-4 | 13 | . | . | TGTGCCAGCAGTCCCCCAGGTGGCGATACGCAGTATTTT | CASSPPGGDTQYF
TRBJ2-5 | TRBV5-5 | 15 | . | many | TGTGCCAGCAGCCCCCTATCGGCAGTCCAAGAGACCCAGTACTTC | CASSPLSAVQETQYF
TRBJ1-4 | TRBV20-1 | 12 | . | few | TGCAGTGCTAGATCAACTAATGAAAAACTGTTTTTT | CSARSTNEKLFF
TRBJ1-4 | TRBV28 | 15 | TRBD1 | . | TGTGCCAGCAGTTCATGGGACAGGGGTCATGAAAAACTGTTTTTT | CASSSWDRGHEKLFF
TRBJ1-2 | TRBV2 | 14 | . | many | TGTGCCAGCAGTGAAAGGGGTCGGATCTATGGCTACACCTTC | CASSERGRIYGYTF
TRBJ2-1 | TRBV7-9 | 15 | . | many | TGTGCCAGCAGCTTAAGTCACCAGGGATACAATGAGCAGTTCTTC | CASSLSHQGYNEQFF
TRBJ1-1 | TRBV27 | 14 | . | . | TGTGCCAGCAGTTTACGGGCCCGGGGGACTGAAGCTTTCTTT | CASSLRARGTEAFF
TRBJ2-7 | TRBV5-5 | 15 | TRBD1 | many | TGTGCCAGCAGCTTGCTCACAGGGGCGTACTACGAGCAGTACTTC | CASSLLTGAYYEQYF
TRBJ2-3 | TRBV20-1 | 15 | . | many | TGCAGTGCTAGAACCAGCGGAGATTACACAGATACGCAGTATTTT | CSARTSGDYTDTQYF
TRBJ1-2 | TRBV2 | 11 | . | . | TGTGCCAGCAGTGAGGACATCGGCTACACCTTC | CASSEDIGYTF
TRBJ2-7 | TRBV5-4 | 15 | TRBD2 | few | TGTGCCAGCAGCCTGACCGGGACTACCTCCTACGAGCAGTACTTC | CASSLTGTTSYEQYF
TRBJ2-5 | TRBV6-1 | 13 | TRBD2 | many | TGTGCCAGCGGACTAGCGGGAGCAAAGACCCAGTACTTC | CASGLAGAKTQYF
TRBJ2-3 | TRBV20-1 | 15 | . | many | TGCAGTGCTATAAGTCCCGGGACTAGCACAGATACGCAGTATTTT | CSAISPGTSTDTQYF
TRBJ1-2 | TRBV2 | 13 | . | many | TGTGCCAGCGTCAGCGGAGCTAACTATGGCTACACCTTC | CASVSGANYGYTF
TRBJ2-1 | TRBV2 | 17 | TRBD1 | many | TGTGCCAGCAGTGAAGGGGACAGGGGGCAGTTACAGTTCGGGCAGTTCTTC | CASSEGDRGQLQFGQFF
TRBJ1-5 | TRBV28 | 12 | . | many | TGTGCCAGCAGTCCCCCGGGGCAGCCCCAGCATTTT | CASSPPGQPQHF
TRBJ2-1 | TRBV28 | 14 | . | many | TGTGCCAGCAGACGCAGGGACTCCACGGTGGGGCAGTTCTTC | CASRRRDSTVGQFF
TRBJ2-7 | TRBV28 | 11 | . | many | TGTGCCAGCAGTCCGGAATACGAGCAGTACTTC | CASSPEYEQYF
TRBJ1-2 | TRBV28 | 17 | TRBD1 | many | TGTGCCAGCAGTTCCTCCGGACAGGGTCAATCCCTCTATGGCTACACCTTC | CASSSSGQGQSLYGYTF
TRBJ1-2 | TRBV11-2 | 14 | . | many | TGTGCCAGCAGCTTAGGAGATTATTCCCTGGGCTACACCTTC | CASSLGDYSLGYTF
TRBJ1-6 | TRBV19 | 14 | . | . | TGTGCCAGTAACGAGGGGGCCTATAATTCACCCCTCCACTTT | CASNEGAYNSPLHF
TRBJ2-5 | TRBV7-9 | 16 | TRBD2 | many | TGTGCCAGCAGCTTATTGCTGGGGGAGGGTCAAGAGACCCAGTACTTC | CASSLLLGEGQETQYF
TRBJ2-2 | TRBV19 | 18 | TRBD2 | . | TGTGCCAGTAGTATCCTACGGACTAGCGGGAGGGCCGCCGGGGAGCTGTTTTTT | CASSILRTSGRAAGELFF
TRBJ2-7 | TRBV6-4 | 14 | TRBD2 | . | TGTGCCAGCAGGGGACTAACGGGGCCCTACGAGCAGTACTTC | CASRGLTGPYEQYF
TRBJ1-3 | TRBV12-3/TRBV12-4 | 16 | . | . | TGTGCCAGCAGAGAAACAGGTTCGTTCTCTGGAAACACCATATATTTT | CASRETGSFSGNTIYF
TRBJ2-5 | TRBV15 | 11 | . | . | TGTGCCACCAGCAAGGCCGAGACCCAGTACTTC | CATSKAETQYF
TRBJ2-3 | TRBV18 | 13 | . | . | TGTGCCAGCTCACCAGCTCTCACAGATACGCAGTATTTT | CASSPALTDTQYF
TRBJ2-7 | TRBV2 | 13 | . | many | TGTGCCAGCAGTGAAGCGCTCAGGGGGGCAGTCCCCTTC | CASSEALRGAVPF
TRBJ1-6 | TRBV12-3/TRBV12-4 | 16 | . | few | TGTGCCAGCAGTCCCTTGACGGGCCCCAAGAATTCACCCCTCCACTTT | CASSPLTGPKNSPLHF
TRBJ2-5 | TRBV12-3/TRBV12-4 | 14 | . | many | TGTGCCAGCAGTCTCGGGGGAGATTGGGAGACCCAGTACTTC | CASSLGGDWETQYF
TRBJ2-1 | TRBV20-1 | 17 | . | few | TGCAGTGCTAGAAGGCTAGCGGTACCAGGGGCCTACAATGAGCAGTTCTTC | CSARRLAVPGAYNEQFF
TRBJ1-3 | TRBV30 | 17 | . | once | TGTGCCTGGAGTGTCCGCGTCACAGGGTCCGCTGGAAACACCATATATTTT | CAWSVRVTGSAGNTIYF
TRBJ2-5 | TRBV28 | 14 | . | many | TGTGCCAGCAGACGTCCGGGACCCGGGGAGACCCAGTACTTC | CASRRPGPGETQYF
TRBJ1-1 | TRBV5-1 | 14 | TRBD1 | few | TGCGCCAGCAGCTTGAATCCACAGGGGTTTGAAGCTTTCTTT | CASSLNPQGFEAFF
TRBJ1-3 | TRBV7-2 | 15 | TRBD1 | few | TGTGCCAGCAGCGCGGGACAGGGTGACGGAAACACCATATATTTT | CASSAGQGDGNTIYF
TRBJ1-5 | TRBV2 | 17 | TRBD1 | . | TGTGCCAGCAGTGAAGCCTGGGACAGGGGGCTCCAACAGCCCCAGCATTTT | CASSEAWDRGLQQPQHF
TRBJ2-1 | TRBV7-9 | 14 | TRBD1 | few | TGTGCCAGCAGCTTATCGGACAGGAACAATGAGCAGTTCTTC | CASSLSDRNNEQFF
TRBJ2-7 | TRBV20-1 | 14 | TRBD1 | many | TGCAGTGCGCAATCACAGGGGTCGCCCTACGAGCAGTACTTC | CSAQSQGSPYEQYF
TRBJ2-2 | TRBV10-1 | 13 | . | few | TGCGCCTCCAAATGGGGGGACACCGGGGAGCTGTTTTTT | CASKWGDTGELFF
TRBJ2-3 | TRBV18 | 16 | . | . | TGTGCCAGCCCACCGCCAGGCGGGTTTGTCACAGATACGCAGTATTTT | CASPPPGGFVTDTQYF
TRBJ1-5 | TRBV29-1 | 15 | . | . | TGCAGCATCTGGGGCAGGGAATCAGGTATGGAGCCCCAGCATTTT | CSIWGRESGMEPQHF
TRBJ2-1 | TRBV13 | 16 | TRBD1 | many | TGTGCCAGCAGTTCGCTCCGGGACAGCCCTTACAATGAGCAGTTCTTC | CASSSLRDSPYNEQFF
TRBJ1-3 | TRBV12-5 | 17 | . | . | TGTGCTAGTGGTTTGCCCCTAAATGGGGGACTGGAAAACACCATATATTTT | CASGLPLNGGLENTIYF
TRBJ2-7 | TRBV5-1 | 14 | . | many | TGCGCCAGCAGCTTGGTTTTGGACTCCTACGAGCAGTACTTC | CASSLVLDSYEQYF